This entry concerns a single T cell receptor (beta chain). RNA was extracted from bulk tissue without any cell sorting. These data are taken from a study of tumor and adjacent non-tumor tissue in lung cancer. Across the whole study: Patients comprised 12 adenocarcinoma, a couple of squamous cell carcinoma and 1 small cell lung cancer. About 4.17 million productive TCRbeta reads were obtained per sample on average.

CDR3 length: 14 residues. V was pared by 6 bases and J by 9 bases, with 18 bases between. CDR1 SEHNR and CDR2 FQNEAQ come from the germline V gene (reference sequence). Three rounds of nested PCR, following a modified ARM-PCR protocol, produced the TCRbeta library. TCRdb re-derived calls from the multiplex PCR reads in MiXCR, one entry per CDR3 protein. The sample yields 70,000 to 90,000 distinct CDR3 sequences, more than 60% seen once. This TCR came from a woman in her fifties or sixties with non-small cell lung cancer. This chain joins TRBV7-9 and TRBJ2-1, with a possible D match to TRBD2 (6 bases). Sample: lung tumor tissue. CDR3 DNA sequence: TGTGCCAGCAGTCCCCCCCATGCGGGAATTGAGCAGTTCTTC. It is translated as CASSPPHAGIEQFF.